What follows describes a single T cell receptor beta chain. Germline V gene lookup returns CDR1 SGDLS and CDR2 YYNGEE. V gave up 0 bases and J gave up 4 bases, with 7 bases separating them. This CDR3 is built from 13 residues. The entry originates in a study of CD8+CD57+ T cells in acquired aplastic anemia. TCR beta VDJ and CDR3 profiling used genomic DNA as template. TCRdb fed the reads into MiXCR, producing one record per CDR3 protein. The sample comprises about 290,000 distinct CDR3 sequences, about 50% of which are singletons, and under 1.5% rests with the top ten. Only patients with CD8+CD57+ cell expansion on flow cytometry were chosen for sequencing.

The V and J genes are TRBV9 and TRBJ1-2; no reliable D call. The source is a human donor with aplastic anemia. Sequenced input: sorted CD4+, CD8+, or CD8+CD57+ T cells (not recorded which) from PBMCs. The CDR3 DNA reads TGTGCCAGCAGCGTAGGCGTAAGCTATGGCTACACCTTC. Its translation is CASSVGVSYGYTF.